This T cell receptor beta chain came from a study of CD8 T cells in ankylosing spondylitis. Findings and caveats of the study: Disease-linked clones reportedly concentrated significantly in matched ankylosing spondylitis synovial fluid. Disease-linked clones proved CD8+ and comparatively uncommon in peripheral blood. In reactive arthritis synovial fluid and blood, some motif variants had been reported before. Within ankylosing spondylitis blood, a TCR beta motif made up of several highly homologous variants appeared to be characteristic.

As concerns this clonotype: Its antigen remains unidentified. A much larger clone lies a single base off, so this may be a read error.

Libraries for TCR beta were made by quantitative 5'-RACE with molecular barcodes. TCRdb analysed the 5' RACE reads with MiXCR anew, one entry per CDR3 protein. The sample carries 450,000 to 550,000 distinct CDR3 sequences, about 5.4% recorded once. In germline, CDR1 is LGHNA, CDR2 YNFKEQ. This CDR3 region has 15 residues. V lost 3 bases and J 2 bases, leaving 11 bases between the germline ends. Material for sequencing was blood, either unsorted or a sorted T cell fraction (not recorded which). The TCR comes from a male donor with ankylosing spondylitis. The gene calls are TRBV4-2 and TRBJ2-1, with D unresolved. The CDR3 sequence is CASSHEYRAYNEQFF. The CDR3 bases are TGTGCCAGCAGCCATGAGTATCGGGCCTACAATGAGCAGTTCTTC.